This T cell receptor (beta chain) was observed in a study of blood T cell repertoires in COVID-19. Assay used: immunoSEQ multiplex PCR; TCRdb lists only in-frame clones, some missing. The sample holds almost 25,000 clones, about 81% seen once. Per germline, CDR1 LGHDT and CDR2 YNNKEL (reference sequence). This CDR3 is built from 16 residues. V gave up 1 base and J gave up 5 bases; unmatched junction bases: 8. This receptor was taken from a human donor in a cohort sampled during active COVID-19. This chain links TRBV3-1 (or the pseudogene TRBV3-2) with TRBJ2-1, with 7 bases identical to TRBD2. Sequencing was carried out using peripheral blood. CDR3 amino acids: CASSQGRESVNNEQFF. The CDR3 DNA is TGTGCCAGCAGCCAAGGGCGGGAGTCGGTGAACAATGAGCAGTTCTTC.